These T cell receptor beta chains were read from a single sample in a study of shared clonotypes between healthy human individuals. The data were produced by immunoSEQ multiplex PCR, yet TCRdb's version contains in-frame clones alone and is incomplete. Of roughly 2,500,000 clones in the sample, under 95% were seen once. What was sequenced was naive CD4+ T cells from PBMCs. The source is a man between 18 and 35 years old in good health. Some clones in this sample may be carry-over from other donors' samples. Both conserved end residues are part of each CDR3. D genes are given only for firm matches. Clone size appears in some rows only: once, few, many, or a class for an expanded clone.

once	TRBV6-5	TRBJ2-7	.	13	CASSYSFLNEQYF	TGTGCCAGCAGTTACTCGTTCCTTAACGAGCAGTACTTC
few	TRBV4-1	TRBJ1-1	TRBD1	16	CASSHTIQGTRAEAFF	TGCGCCAGCAGCCATACCATACAGGGGACGCGAGCTGAAGCTTTCTTT
.	TRBV20-1	TRBJ1-6	.	11	CSARFGRPLHF	TGCAGTGCTAGGTTCGGTAGGCCCCTCCACTTT
.	TRBV4-1	TRBJ2-1	TRBD2	15	CASSRLAGGDNEQFF	TGCGCCAGCAGCCGATTAGCGGGAGGGGACAATGAGCAGTTCTTC
.	TRBV7-2	TRBJ2-3	.	16	CASSLGPAGGTDTQYF	TGTGCCAGCAGCTTAGGGCCAGCGGGTGGGACAGATACGCAGTATTTT
.	TRBV6-5	TRBJ1-1	.	13	CASNPGFNTEAFF	TGTGCCAGCAACCCAGGGTTTAACACTGAAGCTTTCTTT
once	TRBV7-9	TRBJ2-3	.	14	CASTTLGGRDTQYF	TGTGCCAGCACCACACTAGGGGGAAGGGATACGCAGTATTTT
.	TRBV5-4	TRBJ1-3	.	16	CASSLTPGYSGNTIYF	TGTGCCAGCAGCTTAACCCCAGGGTACTCTGGAAACACCATATATTTT
.	TRBV10-2	TRBJ2-2	TRBD2	17	CATTGTSGRTNTGELFF	TGCGCCACCACCGGGACTAGCGGGAGGACGAACACCGGGGAGCTGTTTTTT
.	TRBV13	TRBJ2-3	TRBD2	15	CASSFLREGLDTQYF	TGTGCCAGCAGCTTTCTACGGGAGGGCCTGGATACGCAGTATTTT
.	TRBV7-2	TRBJ1-2	.	14	CASSPHAVPYGYTF	TGTGCCAGCAGCCCGCATGCCGTACCCTATGGCTACACCTTC
.	TRBV21-1	TRBJ1-2	.	22	CASSNREYIKSEPGWAFYGYTF	TGTGCCAGCAGCAACCGGGAGTATATTAAATCCGAACCAGGGTGGGCCTTCTATGGCTACACCTTC
.	TRBV11-3	TRBJ2-7	.	19	CASSSGALGNRALTYEQYF	TGTGCCAGCAGCTCGGGGGCCTTGGGAAACAGGGCGTTAACCTACGAGCAGTACTTC
.	TRBV28	TRBJ2-7	TRBD2	15	CASSLPGGSSYEQYF	TGTGCCAGCAGTTTACCTGGCGGGAGCTCCTACGAGCAGTACTTC
.	TRBV19	TRBJ2-7	TRBD1	16	CASSALGTGGRNEQYF	TGTGCCAGTAGTGCATTGGGGACAGGGGGCAGGAACGAGCAGTACTTC
.	TRBV11-3	TRBJ2-3	.	18	CASSLYQKPRTPRHTQYF	TGTGCCAGCAGCTTATATCAAAAGCCGAGGACCCCTCGTCATACGCAGTATTTT
.	TRBV5-1	TRBJ2-1	TRBD2	16	CASSLVTSGSIYEQFF	TGCGCCAGCAGCTTGGTGACTAGCGGGAGTATATATGAGCAGTTCTTC
.	TRBV27	TRBJ1-5	.	13	CASSSGENQPQHF	TGTGCCAGCAGCTCTGGGGAAAATCAGCCCCAGCATTTT
.	TRBV5-1	TRBJ1-2	.	15	CASSLLPGTNYGYTF	TGCGCCAGCAGCTTGCTTCCAGGAACTAACTATGGCTACACCTTC
.	TRBV6-5	TRBJ1-2	.	14	CASSPTLQVYGYTF	TGTGCCAGCAGTCCCACCCTACAGGTCTATGGCTACACCTTC
.	TRBV19	TRBJ2-2	TRBD2	14	CASRRLAGTGELFF	TGTGCCAGTAGGAGACTAGCGGGCACCGGGGAGCTGTTTTTT
.	TRBV28	TRBJ2-5	.	11	CASSLGGTQYF	TGTGCCAGCAGTTTGGGCGGGACCCAGTACTTC
once	TRBV28	TRBJ2-7	TRBD1	12	CASRQGPYEQYF	TGTGCCAGCCGACAGGGACCCTACGAGCAGTACTTC
.	TRBV28	TRBJ1-1	.	17	CASNLSPGRNMNTEAFF	TGTGCCAGCAATCTCTCACCGGGACGGAATATGAACACTGAAGCTTTCTTT
.	TRBV6-6	TRBJ2-4	.	14	CATRQALAKNIQYF	TGTGCCACCAGACAGGCCTTAGCCAAAAACATTCAGTACTTC
once	TRBV4-1	TRBJ2-1	.	16	CASSQEPSATNNEQFF	TGCGCCAGCAGCCAAGAACCATCAGCGACCAACAATGAGCAGTTCTTC
.	TRBV2	TRBJ2-1	.	14	CASRKDTGLNEQFF	TGTGCCAGCAGGAAAGACACGGGGCTGAATGAGCAGTTCTTC
.	TRBV7-2	TRBJ2-7	.	12	CASSYGPSFPYF	TGTGCCAGCAGCTACGGGCCTAGCTTTCCGTACTTC
few	TRBV6-5	TRBJ1-1	.	13	CASSSWGDTEAFF	TGTGCCAGCAGTTCATGGGGGGACACTGAAGCTTTCTTT
once	TRBV11-2	TRBJ1-1	.	14	CASSLGGFDTEAFF	TGTGCCAGCAGCTTAGGGGGCTTTGACACTGAAGCTTTCTTT
.	TRBV28	TRBJ1-2	TRBD1	15	CASSRTGASNYGYTF	TGTGCCAGCAGTCGGACAGGGGCGTCTAACTATGGCTACACCTTC
.	TRBV18	TRBJ2-3	TRBD2	14	CASSPTSGRDTQYF	TGTGCCAGCTCACCGACTAGCGGGAGGGATACGCAGTATTTT
.	TRBV18	TRBJ2-7	TRBD1	15	CASSPGAGGFYEQYF	TGTGCCAGCTCACCAGGGGCAGGGGGCTTCTACGAGCAGTACTTC
.	TRBV11-1	TRBJ1-2	TRBD1	15	CASSTERGRTYGYTF	TGTGCCAGCAGCACCGAGAGGGGGCGGACCTATGGCTACACCTTC
.	TRBV7-2	TRBJ1-1	.	15	CASSPRGPTNTEAFF	TGTGCCAGCAGCCCCAGAGGGCCAACGAACACTGAAGCTTTCTTT
.	TRBV19	TRBJ2-5	.	12	CASDTGKGTQYF	TGTGCCAGTGATACAGGGAAGGGGACCCAGTACTTC
.	TRBV5-1	TRBJ1-4	.	13	CASSRLGDEKLFF	TGCGCCAGCAGCAGACTCGGGGATGAAAAACTGTTTTTT
.	TRBV25-1	TRBJ2-2	.	16	CASSESARGNTGELFF	TGTGCCAGCAGTGAATCCGCCAGGGGGAACACCGGGGAGCTGTTTTTT
.	TRBV11-3	TRBJ2-1	TRBD1	15	CASSLGQGVYNEQFF	TGTGCCAGCAGCTTGGGACAGGGAGTTTACAATGAGCAGTTCTTC
.	TRBV5-4	TRBJ2-1	TRBD2	17	CASSNPGTSGRANEQFF	TGTGCCAGCAGCAATCCCGGGACTAGCGGGAGGGCGAATGAGCAGTTCTTC
.	TRBV5-1	TRBJ2-5	.	14	CASSLQQWEETQYF	TGCGCCAGCAGCTTGCAGCAGTGGGAAGAGACCCAGTACTTC
.	TRBV5-4	TRBJ1-3	.	18	CASSFKPRDSGSGNTIYF	TGTGCCAGCAGCTTTAAACCCCGGGACTCCGGCTCTGGAAACACCATATATTTT
.	TRBV9	TRBJ2-1	TRBD2	16	CASSASGSGTYNEQFF	TGTGCCAGCAGCGCTAGCGGGAGTGGGACCTACAATGAGCAGTTCTTC
once	TRBV5-1	TRBJ1-1	.	16	CASSLAQDPWDTEAFF	TGCGCCAGCAGCTTGGCCCAGGACCCCTGGGACACTGAAGCTTTCTTT
.	TRBV6-5	TRBJ2-1	TRBD2	15	CASSYHREGYNEQFF	TGTGCCAGCAGTTACCACCGGGAGGGATACAATGAGCAGTTCTTC
.	TRBV7-6	TRBJ2-1	.	13	CASSSSRGNEQFF	TGTGCCAGCAGCAGCTCTAGGGGCAATGAGCAGTTCTTC
.	TRBV28	TRBJ2-7	TRBD1	15	CASSPRRGMGYEQYF	TGTGCCAGCAGCCCACGCAGGGGGATGGGCTACGAGCAGTACTTC
.	TRBV19	TRBJ2-7	.	13	CASSVTASYEQYF	TGTGCCAGTAGTGTGACAGCGTCCTACGAGCAGTACTTC
once	TRBV7-8	TRBJ2-7	.	16	CASSSPEFLSSYEQYF	TGTGCCAGCAGCTCCCCGGAGTTTCTAAGCTCCTACGAGCAGTACTTC
.	TRBV5-4	TRBJ2-7	TRBD1	14	CASRPVGGDDEQYF	TGTGCCAGCAGGCCGGTAGGGGGCGACGACGAGCAGTACTTC
.	TRBV5-1	TRBJ1-2	.	12	CASSLEGEGYTF	TGCGCCAGCAGCTTGGAGGGAGAGGGCTACACCTTC
.	TRBV18	TRBJ2-1	.	12	CASSRDRGEQFF	TGTGCCAGCTCACGGGATCGAGGTGAGCAGTTCTTC
.	TRBV6-5	TRBJ1-1	TRBD1	15	CASSYPARGVTEAFF	TGTGCCAGCAGTTATCCGGCCAGGGGGGTCACTGAAGCTTTCTTT
few	TRBV6-5	TRBJ1-2	TRBD1	15	CASRISGQGLYGYTF	TGTGCCAGCAGGATATCGGGACAGGGACTCTATGGCTACACCTTC
.	TRBV10-3	TRBJ2-2	.	15	CAISEQGTSTGELFF	TGTGCCATCAGTGAACAAGGCACAAGCACCGGGGAGCTGTTTTTT
once	TRBV29-1	TRBJ2-1	.	16	CSVGRDSTSSYNEQFF	TGCAGCGTTGGGCGAGACTCCACCAGCTCCTACAATGAGCAGTTCTTC
.	TRBV5-6	TRBJ1-5	.	17	CASSLWGGAYSNQPQHF	TGTGCCAGCAGCCTTTGGGGGGGGGCTTATAGCAATCAGCCCCAGCATTTT
.	TRBV25-1	TRBJ2-1	.	13	CASSATFREEQFF	TGTGCCAGCAGTGCAACTTTTCGAGAAGAGCAGTTCTTC
.	TRBV10-3	TRBJ2-1	TRBD2	14	CAISELGTSGRQFF	TGTGCCATCAGTGAGCTCGGGACTAGCGGAAGGCAGTTCTTC
few	TRBV12-5	TRBJ1-2	.	13	CASGSGPLFGYTF	TGTGCTAGTGGTTCTGGGCCCCTATTTGGCTACACCTTC